This T cell receptor beta chain was sequenced during a study of cytomegalovirus exposure and HLA in healthy donors. About the research overall: Approximately 85 million unique TCRs from HLA-typed donors made up an early data release.

Per germline, CDR1 LGHNT and CDR2 FRNRAP. The ends lost 1 base at V and 4 bases at J; junction bases unmatched: 3. The CDR3 loop spans 15 amino acids. The PCR had 60 Vbeta and 13 Jbeta primers. Sequencing used immunoSEQ multiplex PCR; TCRdb keeps in-frame clones, though not all of them. There are roughly 93,000 clones in the sample; roughly 80% occur only once, and just over 3% lies in the top ten. The sample comprised PBMCs. The sequence was obtained from a man aged 40-49 years in good health and CMV-seronegative. V and J are TRBV12-5 and TRBJ2-3; 9 bases are a match to TRBD1. CDR3 sequence (DNA): TGTGCTAGTGGTTTGGGACAGGGGGGTCCAGATACGCAGTATTTT. It yields the protein CASGLGQGGPDTQYF. Full variable domain (missing parts from reference TRBV12-5 and TRBJ2-3): DARVTQTPRHKVTEMGQEVTMRCQPILGHNTVFWYRQTMMQGLELLAYFRNRAPLDDSGMPKDRFSAEMPDATLATLKIQPSEPRDSAVYFCASGLGQGGPDTQYFGPGTRLTVL.